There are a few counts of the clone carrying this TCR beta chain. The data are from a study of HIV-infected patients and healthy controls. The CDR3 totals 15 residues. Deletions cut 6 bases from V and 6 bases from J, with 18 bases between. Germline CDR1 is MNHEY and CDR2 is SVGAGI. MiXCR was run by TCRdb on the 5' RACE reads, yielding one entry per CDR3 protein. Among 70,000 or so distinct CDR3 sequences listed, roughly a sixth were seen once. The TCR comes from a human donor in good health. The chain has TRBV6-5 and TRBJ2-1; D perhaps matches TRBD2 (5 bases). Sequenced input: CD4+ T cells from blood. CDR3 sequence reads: CASRAPGNPGNEQFF. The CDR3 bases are TGTGCCAGCAGAGCCCCGGGAAACCCGGGCAATGAGCAGTTCTTC.